What follows describes a single T cell receptor beta chain. Its antigen is unknown. No much larger clone exists at a distance of one base, and base qualities are not known. This sample was included in a study of CD8+CD57+ T cells in acquired aplastic anemia (dated by TCRdb to 2016 to 2018). With respect to the entire study: On average, sorted CD4+ and CD8+ cells yielded approximately 3 ug of extracted DNA, with a range of about 0.17 to 27.4 ug. CD8+CD57+ expansion was defined as frequency above the mean frequency observed in healthy subjects. Points the paper makes about the study in general: Around 30 CD8+ CDR3 sequences were found to be shared between patients and controls, but these sequences appeared to be highly expressed in patients and within the immunodominant clones of the patients. Patients and healthy controls showed no significant difference in CD8+ Simpson's diversity (P=0.060).

TCR beta VDJ combination and CDR3 sequence profiling used genomic DNA as the template. An Illumina HiSeq 2000 was used for TCR repertoire sequencing. Per the source publication's procedure: TRBV/TRBJ rearrangement plots, CDR3 size and DJ length profiles, and Simpson's diversity index were used to assess repertoires. The most abundant DNA sequence in the deep sequencing data was taken as the immunodominant clone. CDR3 amino acid sequences were screened for sharing across subjects and were compared with published repertoires and the VDJdb database. The public sequencing data were trimmed at Q25 with fastp and processed into clonotypes with MiXCR by TCRdb, which kept only in-frame beta chains. One record per CDR3 amino acid sequence lists the most common genes and DNA. TCRdb's processing, not the authors' own work, is the source of the V and J calls. The sample table holds hundreds of thousands of distinct CDR3 sequences, of which roughly 34% were seen once. 0.82% of the sample is held by the ten biggest clonotypes.

Expansion of CD8+CD57+ cells had been shown by flow cytometry in the patients chosen for sequencing. Every patient had a diagnosis of severe acquired aplastic anemia based on International Study of Aplastic Anemia and Agranulocytosis and Camitta criteria. No therapy had been received by the patients at the time of blood sampling. In this study, sorted CD4+ and CD8+ T cells from the blood of healthy subjects and of severe aplastic anemia patients had their TCR repertoires deep-sequenced. Patients were enrolled under clinicaltrials.gov protocols 00001620, 01623167, 00001397, 00071045, 00081523 and 00961064 in the USA. Ficoll-Paque density gradient centrifugation was used to isolate peripheral blood mononuclear cells. Before DNA was extracted, CD4+ and CD8+ T cells were sorted using either FACS or magnetic beads. Including the terminal cysteine and phenylalanine, the CDR3 comprises 11 residues. Just the 33-base CDR3 DNA is kept, in frame starting at base 1. V is shortened by 6 bases, J by 5 bases, and the region joining them spans 8 bases. CDR1 and CDR2 are drawn from the germline V gene: SGHVS, FNYEAQ.

The material sequenced was sorted CD4+, CD8+, or CD8+CD57+ T cells (not recorded which) from PBMCs. This sequence was found in a human donor with aplastic anemia. The chain couples TRBV7-6 to TRBJ2-7; the D gene is perhaps TRBD2, on 5 matching bases. The DNA reads TGTGCCAGCAGTTCCGGGGACGAGCAGTACTTC. Translated, it reads CASSSGDEQYF.